The text below deals with one T cell receptor (beta chain). Its antigen remains unidentified. Sequencing was performed with immunoSEQ multiplex PCR; in TCRdb, only in-frame clones are kept and a portion is missing. Seen here are approximately 130,000 clones, around nine tenths observed once, and the top ten hold under 35%. The CDR3 length is 15 residues. The germline V gene has CDR1 MNHEY and CDR2 SVGAGI. The ends lost 4 bases at V and 0 bases at J; junction bases unmatched: 5. The sample belongs to a study of T cell responses to AZD1222 COVID-19 vaccine. Study results and caveats: Donors skewed white British and female; clonal diversity was possibly underestimated.

The sequenced sample was peripheral blood, obtained on day 0 of AZD1222 vaccination. This TCR was recovered from an adult in good health. The chain combines TRBV6-5 with TRBJ1-1; 7 nucleotides agree with TRBD1. The chain's CDR3 is CASSLPGQMNTEAFF. CDR3 sequence (DNA): TGTGCCAGCAGTTTACCGGGACAGATGAACACTGAAGCTTTCTTT.